This TCR beta chain is from a study of beta chain features in type 1 diabetes. Study outcomes and limitations: Overrepresentation of cells with high TCR expression could result from cDNA sequencing.

Expressed TCRB transcripts were sequenced because the entire RNA isolate underwent reverse transcription. TCRdb's table, derived via immunoSEQ multiplex PCR, lists solely in-frame clones and lacks some. The sample includes approximately 140,000 clones, 9.7% of them seen just once. Concerning this clone itself: Its antigen is as yet unknown.

Germline trimming cut 6 bases from V and 6 bases from J; bases unmatched to any gene: 17. Germline V gene sequence: CDR1 MNHEY, CDR2 SMNVEV (reference sequence). The CDR3 sequence is 17 residues long. This TCR was sampled from a woman aged 40 to 55 in good health. The V and J genes are TRBV27 and TRBJ2-1, with 7 nucleotides matching TRBD1. The sequenced sample consisted of central memory CD4+ T cells from blood. The CDR3 protein is CASRSRTRQGFFNEQFF. CDR3 nucleotide sequence: TGTGCCAGCAGGAGTAGGACGAGACAGGGTTTTTTCAATGAGCAGTTCTTC.